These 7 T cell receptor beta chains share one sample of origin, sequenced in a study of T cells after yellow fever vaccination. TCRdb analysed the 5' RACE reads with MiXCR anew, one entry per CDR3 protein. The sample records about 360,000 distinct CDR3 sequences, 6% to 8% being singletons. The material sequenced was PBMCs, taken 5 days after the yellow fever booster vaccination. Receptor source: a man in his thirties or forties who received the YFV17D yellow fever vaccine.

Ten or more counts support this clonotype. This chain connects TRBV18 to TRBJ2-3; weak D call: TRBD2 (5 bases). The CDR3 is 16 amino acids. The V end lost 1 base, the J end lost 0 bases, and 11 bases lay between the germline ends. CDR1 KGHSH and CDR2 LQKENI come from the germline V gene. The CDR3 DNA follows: TGTGCCAGCTCACCACGGAACGGGATTAGCACAGATACGCAGTATTTT. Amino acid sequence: CASSPRNGISTDTQYF.

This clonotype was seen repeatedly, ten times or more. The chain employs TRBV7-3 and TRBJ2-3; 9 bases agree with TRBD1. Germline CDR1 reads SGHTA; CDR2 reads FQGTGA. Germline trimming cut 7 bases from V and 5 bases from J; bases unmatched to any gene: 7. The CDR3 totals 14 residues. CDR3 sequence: CASNRGQGRDTQYF. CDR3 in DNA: TGTGCCAGCAACAGGGGACAGGGTAGAGATACGCAGTATTTT.

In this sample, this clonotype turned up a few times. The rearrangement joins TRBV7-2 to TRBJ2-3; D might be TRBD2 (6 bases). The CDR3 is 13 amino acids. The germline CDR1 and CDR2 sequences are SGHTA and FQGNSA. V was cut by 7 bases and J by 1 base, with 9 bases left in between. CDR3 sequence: CASTKRGTDTQYF. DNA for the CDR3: TGTGCCAGCACCAAGCGGGGCACAGATACGCAGTATTTT.

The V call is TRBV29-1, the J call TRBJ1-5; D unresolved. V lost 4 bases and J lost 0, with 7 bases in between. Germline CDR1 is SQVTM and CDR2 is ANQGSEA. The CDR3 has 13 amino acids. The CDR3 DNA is TGCAGCGTTGCAGGTAATAGCAATCAGCCCCAGCATTTT. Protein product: CSVAGNSNQPQHF.

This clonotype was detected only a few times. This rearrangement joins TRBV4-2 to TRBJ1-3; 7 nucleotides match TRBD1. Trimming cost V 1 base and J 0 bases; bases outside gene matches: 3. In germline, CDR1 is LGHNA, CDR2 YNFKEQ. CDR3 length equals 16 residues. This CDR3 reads CASSQAGQYSGNTIYF. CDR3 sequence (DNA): TGTGCCAGCAGCCAAGCGGGACAGTACTCTGGAAACACCATATATTTT.

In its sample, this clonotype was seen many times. The CDR3 loop reads CASSQEGGRAEAFF. CDR3 DNA: TGTGCCAGCAGCCAAGAAGGAGGCCGAGCTGAAGCTTTCTTT. The gene calls are TRBV3-1 and TRBJ1-1; D is unresolved. This CDR3 region has 14 residues. Germline CDR1 and CDR2: LGHDT and YNNKEL (reference sequence). V was clipped by 0 bases and J by 6 bases, with 11 bases between them. The whole variable domain, remainder taken from reference TRBV3-1 and TRBJ1-1, is DTAVSQTPKYLVTQMGNDKSIKCEQNLGHDTMYWYKQDSKKFLKIMFSYNNKELIINETVPNRFSPKSPDKAHLNLHINSLELGDSAVYFCASSQEGGRAEAFFGQGTRLTVV.

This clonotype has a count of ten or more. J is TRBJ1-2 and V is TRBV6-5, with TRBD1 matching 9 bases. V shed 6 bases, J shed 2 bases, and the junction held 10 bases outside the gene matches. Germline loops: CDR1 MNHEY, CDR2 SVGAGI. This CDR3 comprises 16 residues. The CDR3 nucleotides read TGTGCCAGCAGCTACCGAAGACAGGGGGGAAACTATGGCTACACCTTC. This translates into CASSYRRQGGNYGYTF.